What follows are 21 T cell receptor beta chains derived from one specimen sequenced in a study of blood T cell repertoires in COVID-19. Generated by immunoSEQ multiplex PCR, the TCRdb table keeps only in-frame clones and is missing some. The table shows 280,000 or so clones, with less than 85% occurring only once. Sequenced sample: PBMCs or T cells enriched from blood (not recorded which). The receptors were gathered from a woman in her fifties or sixties who had recovered from COVID-19.

Written as DNA, the CDR3 is TGTGCCAGCAGCTTATCTCCTAGCCCACCCACAACAGATACGCAGTATTTT. It yields the protein CASSLSPSPPTTDTQYF. J is TRBJ2-3 and V is TRBV7-8; D possibly corresponds to TRBD2 (5 bases). V gave up 2 bases and J gave up 3 bases, with 18 bases separating them. This CDR3 contains 17 residues. CDR1 and CDR2 (germline): SGHVS, FQNEAQ.

V is TRBV5-1 and J is TRBJ1-2; 9 bases are a match to TRBD1. The germline V gene encodes CDR1 SGHRS and CDR2 YFSETQ. CDR3 length: 15 residues. Unmatched junction bases numbered 4, after V lost 1 base and J lost 3 bases. CDR3 DNA: TGCGCCAGCAGCTTGACACAGGGGGCCGACTATGGCTACACCTTC. Encoded protein: CASSLTQGADYGYTF. The full variable domain, with the rest looked up from reference TRBV5-1 and TRBJ1-2, is KAGVTQTPRYLIKTRGQQVTLSCSPISGHRSVSWYQQTPGQGLQFLFEYFSETQRNKGNFPGRFSGRQFSNSRSEMNVSTLELGDSALYLCASSLTQGADYGYTFGSGTRLTVV.

This chain connects TRBV6-5 to TRBJ2-2, with D uncertain. Germline V gives CDR1 MNHEY, CDR2 SVGAGI. Trimming shortened V by 0 bases and J by 0 bases, and 8 bases separated the two germline ends. The CDR3 has 16 amino acids. CDR3 residues: CASSYSKQTNTGELFF. In nucleotides, the CDR3 is TGTGCCAGCAGTTACTCGAAACAGACGAACACCGGGGAGCTGTTTTTT.

V usage is TRBV5-6 and J usage is TRBJ1-5; D is unclear. The CDR3 has 13 residues. In germline, CDR1 is SGHDT, CDR2 YYEEEE. Trimming left V 2 bases short and J 0 bases short, with 3 bases between. For the CDR3, the DNA is TGTGCCAGCAGCTTTTATAGCAATCAGCCCCAGCATTTT. This translates into CASSFYSNQPQHF. Full variable domain (outside the CDR3, taken from reference TRBV5-6 and TRBJ1-5): DAGVTQSPTHLIKTRGQQVTLRCSPKSGHDTVSWYQQALGQGPQFIFQYYEEEERQRGNFPDRFSGHQFPNYSSELNVNALLLGDSALYLCASSFYSNQPQHFGDGTRLSIL.

The V and J genes are TRBV7-9 and TRBJ2-7; TRBD2 aligns across 7 bases. CDR3 length: 12 amino acids. V lost 2 bases, J lost 6 bases, and 1 base stayed unmatched. Per germline, CDR1 SEHNR and CDR2 FQNEAQ (reference sequence). The CDR3 DNA sequence: TGTGCCAGCAGCTTAAGCGGGGTCGAGCAGTACTTC. Protein: CASSLSGVEQYF.

This clone has at least ten counts. The rearrangement uses TRBV7-8 and TRBJ1-5; 7 nucleotides line up with TRBD1. This CDR3 has 15 residues. CDR1 is SGHVS, CDR2 FQNEAQ, per germline. Trimming removed 5 bases from V and 6 bases from J; junction bases left unmatched: 10. The DNA of the CDR3 is TGTGCCAGCAGCCTGCGACAGGGTCCTAGTCAGCCCCAGCATTTT. It yields the protein CASSLRQGPSQPQHF.

This clone was seen just once. The rearrangement joins TRBV9 to TRBJ2-5; tentative D call: TRBD2 (6 bases). The CDR3 has 15 amino acids. The germline gives CDR1 SGDLS, CDR2 YYNGEE. V lost 0 bases and J lost 4, with 13 bases in between. The CDR3 region is CASSVVVGTGETQYF. The CDR3 DNA sequence: TGTGCCAGCAGCGTAGTCGTAGGGACTGGAGAGACCCAGTACTTC.

The genes are TRBV3-1 (or the pseudogene TRBV3-2) and TRBJ1-6, with 7 bases that match TRBD1. Per the germline V gene, CDR1 is LGHDT and CDR2 is YNNKEL (reference sequence). V lost 6 bases and J lost 3; bases outside the gene matches: 2. This CDR3 is 14 amino acids long. CDR3 nucleotides: TGTGCCAGCAGGGGGACAGTCTATAATTCACCCCTCCACTTT. It codes for CASRGTVYNSPLHF.

V gene TRBV29-1 combines with J gene TRBJ1-1; TRBD1 matches at 9 bases. J was trimmed by 5 bases and V by 6 bases; bases with no gene match: 10. Germline V gene data show CDR1 as SQVTM and CDR2 as ANQGSEA. The CDR3 consists of 14 residues. This CDR3 reads CSVQPQGALTEAFF. DNA of the CDR3: TGCAGCGTACAGCCACAGGGGGCGCTGACTGAAGCTTTCTTT.

This clone has at least ten counts. The J gene is TRBJ2-1, the V gene TRBV6-2 or TRBV6-3, with 9 bases matching TRBD2. The CDR3 loop spans 14 amino acids. The germline V gene has CDR1 MNHEY and CDR2 SVGEGT. The V segment lost 2 bases and the J segment 8 bases; nucleotides outside the gene matches: 4. The CDR3 bases are TGTGCCAGCAGTTACCGGCGGGAGGGCGATGAGCAGTTCTTC. Translated: CASSYRREGDEQFF.

There are a few counts of this clone. This chain joins TRBV5-6 and TRBJ2-7; perhaps TRBD1 as D (6 bases). With 4 bases removed from V and 1 base from J, the gap between germline ends came to 15 bases. The CDR3 sequence is 15 residues long. The germline V gene encodes CDR1 SGHDT and CDR2 YYEEEE. The CDR3 DNA reads TGTGCCAGCAGCCTCCGGCCGGACAGATCCTACGAGCAGTACTTC. It codes for CASSLRPDRSYEQYF.

The gene calls are TRBV28 and TRBJ2-7; D might be TRBD1 (5 bases). The CDR3 covers 15 residues. The germline gives CDR1 MDHEN, CDR2 SYDVKM. The V end was cut by 5 bases, the J end by 7 bases, with 21 bases between. The chain's CDR3 is CASSPQGAGDLEQYF. CDR3 coding DNA: TGTGCCAGCAGTCCGCAGGGCGCCGGAGATCTGGAGCAGTACTTC.

This clone was observed at least ten times. The chain carries TRBV30 and TRBJ2-7, with D uncertain. CDR3 length: 11 residues. Trimming left V 2 bases short and J 3 bases short, with 5 bases between. CDR1 and CDR2 (germline): GTSNPN, SVGIG (reference sequence). CDR3 nucleotide sequence: TGTGCCTGGAGTAACAGCTACGAGCAGTACTTC. Its translation: CAWSNSYEQYF.

This clone was counted a single time. The gene calls are TRBV9 and TRBJ1-6; D is unclear. The CDR3 extends over 16 amino acids. Germline V gene lookup returns CDR1 SGDLS and CDR2 YYNGEE. Trimming removed 1 base at V and 2 bases at J, with 10 bases between. The CDR3 spells CASSVNPLPYNSPLHF. The DNA for the CDR3 is TGTGCCAGCAGCGTAAATCCACTTCCCTATAATTCACCCCTCCACTTT.

The chain links TRBV5-1 to TRBJ1-5; D is ambiguous. This CDR3 contains 15 residues. CDR1 SGHRS and CDR2 YFSETQ come from the germline V gene. The V end was cut by 2 bases, the J end by 3 bases, with 12 bases between. In nucleotides, the CDR3 is TGCGCCAGCAGCTTTGCCGGGGATTCCAATCAGCCCCAGCATTTT. It is translated as CASSFAGDSNQPQHF.

This clone is a singleton in its sample. V gene TRBV5-1 combines with J gene TRBJ2-5; TRBD2 matches at 12 bases. The ends lost 0 bases at V and 5 bases at J; junction bases unmatched: 5. The CDR3 runs to 16 residues. The germline CDR1 and CDR2 sequences are SGHRS and YFSETQ. CDR3 nucleotide sequence: TGCGCCAGCAGCTTGGTCCTAGCGGGAGGGCCGGAGACCCAGTACTTC. Translation gives CASSLVLAGGPETQYF.

The genes are TRBV6-5 and TRBJ1-5; D is possibly TRBD1 (5 bases). Per the germline V gene, CDR1 is MNHEY and CDR2 is SVGAGI. The CDR3 runs to 13 residues. V lost 7 bases to trimming and J lost 10 bases, with 17 bases between them. CDR3 region: CASTPDWGKPQHF. CDR3 DNA sequence: TGTGCCAGCACTCCCGATTGGGGCAAACCCCAGCATTTT.

This clone appeared a single time. The chain recombines TRBV4-2 with TRBJ2-1, with D possibly being TRBD2 (6 bases). CDR3 length equals 15 residues. Germline values: CDR1 LGHNA, CDR2 YNFKEQ. Between the trimmed V and J ends, which lost 4 bases and 4 bases, there was a span of 14 bases. CDR3: CASSPSSVAYNEQFF. The CDR3 region has the DNA TGTGCCAGCAGCCCTTCTAGCGTGGCGTACAATGAGCAGTTCTTC.

In its sample, this clone was seen a few times. As DNA, the CDR3 is TGTGCCAGCAGCTTCGGGACAGCCGACACTGAAGCTTTCTTT. Amino acids: CASSFGTADTEAFF. The genes are TRBV7-9 and TRBJ1-1; TRBD1 aligns across 7 bases. The CDR3 covers 14 residues. With V trimmed by 3 bases and J by 3 bases, 4 bases remained unmatched. The V gene's germline CDR1 is SEHNR and CDR2 FQNEAQ (reference sequence).

This clone has only one observation. The J gene is TRBJ2-3, the V gene TRBV5-4; 7 bases align to TRBD2. Germline CDR1 is SGHNT and CDR2 is YYREEE (reference sequence). J was trimmed by 1 base and V by 3 bases; bases with no gene match: 11. This CDR3 comprises 17 residues. Here the CDR3 DNA reads TGTGCCAGCAGCTGGGACGGGGGGAGCGGGGGCACAGATACGCAGTATTTT. Protein sequence: CASSWDGGSGGTDTQYF.

The V call is TRBV18, the J call TRBJ1-4; D is unclear. This CDR3 is 13 amino acids long. Trimming removed 6 bases from V and 6 bases from J, with 11 bases in between. In germline, CDR1 is KGHSH, CDR2 LQKENI. CDR3 sequence reads: CASSGAFDEKLFF. The CDR3 DNA sequence: TGTGCCAGCTCCGGTGCCTTTGATGAAAAACTGTTTTTT.